This TCR beta chain was captured in a study of blood T cell repertoires in COVID-19. Overall study context: Sites in the United States, Italy and Spain provided acute and convalescent COVID-19 samples. Sources were T cells, B-cell-depleted T cells, or PBMCs; the material itself was cDNA or gDNA.

As originally analysed: Reference gene primer amplification in the assay estimated nucleated cell counts. Profiled with immunoSEQ multiplex PCR; TCRdb holds only in-frame clones, not every one. V and J calls and clone size are those listed in that table; D and trimming were worked out from the DNA. In the table there are 180,000 or so clones, 70% to 85% of which are singletons. This clone came up once. The CDR3 runs to 14 residues. Germline V gene sequence: CDR1 SGHTA, CDR2 FQGTGA. Trimming cost V 2 bases and J 2 bases; bases outside gene matches: 3. V gene TRBV7-3 combines with J gene TRBJ2-7, with 7 bases lining up with TRBD1. The receptor's source is a human donor with acute or convalescent COVID-19. The donor label of this sample is uncertain. Sequencing used peripheral blood. CDR3 residues: CASSLGDSTYEQYF. DNA of the CDR3: TGTGCCAGCAGCTTAGGGGACAGTACCTACGAGCAGTACTTC. Drawing the rest from reference TRBV7-3 and TRBJ2-7, the complete variable domain is GAGVSQTPSNKVTEKGKYVELRCDPISGHTALYWYRQSLGQGPEFLIYFQGTGAADDSGLPNDRFFAVRPEGSVSTLKIQRTERGDSAVYLCASSLGDSTYEQYFGPGTRLTVT.